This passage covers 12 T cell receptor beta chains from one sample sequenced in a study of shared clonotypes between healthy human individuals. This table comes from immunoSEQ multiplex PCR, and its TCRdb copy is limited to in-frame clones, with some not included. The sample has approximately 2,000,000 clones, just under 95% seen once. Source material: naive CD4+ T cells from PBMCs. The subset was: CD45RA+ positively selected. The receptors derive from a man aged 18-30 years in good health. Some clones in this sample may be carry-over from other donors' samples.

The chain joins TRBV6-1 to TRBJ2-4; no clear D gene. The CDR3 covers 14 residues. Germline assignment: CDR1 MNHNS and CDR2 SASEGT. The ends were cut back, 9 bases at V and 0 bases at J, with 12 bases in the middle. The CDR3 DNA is TGTGCCAGTAAGGTTACAGTAGCCAAAAACATTCAGTACTTC. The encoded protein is CASKVTVAKNIQYF.

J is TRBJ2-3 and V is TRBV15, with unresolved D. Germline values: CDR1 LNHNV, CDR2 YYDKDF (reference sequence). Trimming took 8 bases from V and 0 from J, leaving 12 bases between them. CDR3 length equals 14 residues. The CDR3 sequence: CATRSRLSTDTQYF. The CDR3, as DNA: TGTGCCACCCGGAGCCGACTGAGCACAGATACGCAGTATTTT.

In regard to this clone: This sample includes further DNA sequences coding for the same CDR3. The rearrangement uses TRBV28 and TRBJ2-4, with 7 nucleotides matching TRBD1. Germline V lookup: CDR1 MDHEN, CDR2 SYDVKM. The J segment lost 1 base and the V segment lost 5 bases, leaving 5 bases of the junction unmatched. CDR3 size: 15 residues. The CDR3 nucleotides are TGTGCCAGCAGTCTCACAGGGGTGGCCAAAAACATTCAGTACTTC. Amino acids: CASSLTGVAKNIQYF. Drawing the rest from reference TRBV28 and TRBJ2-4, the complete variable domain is DVKVTQSSRYLVKRTGEKVFLECVQDMDHENMFWYRQDPGLGLRLIYFSYDVKMKEKGDIPEGYSVSREKKERFSLILESASTNQTSMYLCASSLTGVAKNIQYFGAGTRLSVL.

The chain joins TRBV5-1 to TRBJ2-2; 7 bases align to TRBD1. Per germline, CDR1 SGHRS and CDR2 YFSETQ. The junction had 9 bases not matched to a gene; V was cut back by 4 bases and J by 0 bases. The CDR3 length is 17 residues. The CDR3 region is CASSRTPGQPNTGELFF. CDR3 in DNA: TGCGCCAGCAGCCGTACACCGGGACAGCCGAACACCGGGGAGCTGTTTTTT.

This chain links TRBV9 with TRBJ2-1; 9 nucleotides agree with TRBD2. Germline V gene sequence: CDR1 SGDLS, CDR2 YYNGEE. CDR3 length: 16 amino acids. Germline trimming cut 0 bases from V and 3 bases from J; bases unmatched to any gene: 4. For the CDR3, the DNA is TGTGCCAGCAGCGTAGCAGCGGGAGGCTACTACAATGAGCAGTTCTTC. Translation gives CASSVAAGGYYNEQFF.

The CDR3 reads CASSSYPGNYGYTF. CDR3 nucleotides: TGTGCCAGCAGCTCTTATCCGGGAAACTATGGCTACACCTTC. The chain is built from TRBV21-1 and TRBJ1-2. TRBV21-1 is a pseudogene segment. The CDR3 has 14 residues.

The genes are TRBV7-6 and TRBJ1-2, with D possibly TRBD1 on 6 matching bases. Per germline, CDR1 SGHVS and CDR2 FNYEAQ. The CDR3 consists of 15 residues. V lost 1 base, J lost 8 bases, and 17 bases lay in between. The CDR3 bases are TGTGCCAGCAGCTTAGAGATCGCAGGGGTTGGCGGCTACACCTTC. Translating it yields CASSLEIAGVGGYTF.

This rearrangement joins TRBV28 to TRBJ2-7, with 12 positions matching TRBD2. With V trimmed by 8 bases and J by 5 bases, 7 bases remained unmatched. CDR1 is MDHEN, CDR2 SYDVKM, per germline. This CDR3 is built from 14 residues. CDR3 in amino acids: CASLRLAGAHEQYF. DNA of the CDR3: TGTGCCAGCCTCCGACTAGCGGGAGCGCACGAGCAGTACTTC.

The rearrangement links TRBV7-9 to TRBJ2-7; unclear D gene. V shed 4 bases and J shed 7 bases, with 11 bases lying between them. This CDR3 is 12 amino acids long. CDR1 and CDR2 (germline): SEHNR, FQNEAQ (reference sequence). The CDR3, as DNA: TGTGCCAGCAGCTCACCAAAAGTAGAGCAGTACTTC. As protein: CASSSPKVEQYF.

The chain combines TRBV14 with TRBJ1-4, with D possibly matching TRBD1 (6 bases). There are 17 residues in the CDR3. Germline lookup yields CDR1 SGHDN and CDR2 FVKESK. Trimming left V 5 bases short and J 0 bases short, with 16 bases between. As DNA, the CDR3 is TGTGCCAGCAGCGCCCACACGGGGGCCCCAACTAATGAAAAACTGTTTTTT. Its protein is CASSAHTGAPTNEKLFF.

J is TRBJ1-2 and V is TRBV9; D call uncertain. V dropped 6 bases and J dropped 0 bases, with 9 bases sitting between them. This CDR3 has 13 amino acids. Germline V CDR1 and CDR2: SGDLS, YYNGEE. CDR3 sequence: CASTRDPNYGYTF. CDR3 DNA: TGTGCCAGCACCCGGGATCCTAACTATGGCTACACCTTC.

The CDR3 nucleotides read TGCGCCAGCAGCTTGGTCCAGGGCGGAGAAAAACTGTTTTTT. Amino acid sequence: CASSLVQGGEKLFF. V is TRBV5-1 and J is TRBJ1-4; possibly TRBD1 for D (5 bases). V shed 0 bases and J shed 8 bases, with 11 bases lying between them. The length of the CDR3 is 14 residues. Germline V gene sequence: CDR1 SGHRS, CDR2 YFSETQ.